A single sample gave rise to the 17 T cell receptor beta chains below, sequenced in a study of T cell responses to AZD1222 COVID-19 vaccine. Sequencing used immunoSEQ multiplex PCR; TCRdb keeps in-frame clones, though not all of them. The sample carries over 110,000 clones, just under 95% recorded once. The source material was peripheral blood, sampled after recovery from COVID-19. The receptors shown here come from an adult who had recovered from COVID-19.

The rearrangement joins TRBV5-4 to TRBJ2-7; 12 bases are shared with TRBD2. Trimming took 4 bases from V and 4 from J; bases not matched to a gene: 12. This CDR3 has 17 amino acids. Germline V gene lookup returns CDR1 SGHNT and CDR2 YYREEE (reference sequence). The chain's CDR3 is CASSLTSLAGGPYEQYF. The CDR3 DNA follows: TGTGCCAGCAGCCTAACTTCTCTAGCGGGAGGGCCTTACGAGCAGTACTTC.

The chain uses TRBV28 and TRBJ2-3; 14 bases fit TRBD2. The CDR3 sequence is 21 residues long. The germline V gene encodes CDR1 MDHEN and CDR2 SYDVKM. With 5 bases clipped from V and 1 base from J, the junction kept 17 bases outside the gene matches. The CDR3 DNA is TGTGCCAGCAGTCTTTCACCGACTAGCGGGAGGGAGAGAGAGGGCACAGATACGCAGTATTTT. It encodes CASSLSPTSGREREGTDTQYF.

This chain connects TRBV18 to TRBJ1-1, with TRBD1 as a possible D gene (6 bases). Germline V lookup: CDR1 KGHSH, CDR2 LQKENI. The CDR3 is 12 amino acids. The ends were cut back, 3 bases at V and 8 bases at J, with 10 bases in the middle. The CDR3 coding sequence is TGTGCCAGCTCACCTCTAACAGGGGAAGCTTTCTTT. It is translated as CASSPLTGEAFF.

The chain couples TRBV28 to TRBJ1-3, with 8 bases aligning to TRBD1. V dropped 2 bases and J dropped 4; count of bases not matched to a gene: 4. Germline lookup yields CDR1 MDHEN and CDR2 SYDVKM. The CDR3 consists of 15 residues. For the CDR3, the DNA is TGTGCCAGCAGTTTACGACAGGGGTCCGGAAACACCATATATTTT. Its protein product is CASSLRQGSGNTIYF.

The chain joins TRBV5-6 to TRBJ2-7, with TRBD1 identical over 7 bases. The CDR3 totals 13 residues. Germline V gene data show CDR1 as SGHDT and CDR2 as YYEEEE. Unmatched junction bases numbered 3, after V lost 4 bases and J lost 2 bases. The CDR3 nucleotides read TGTGCCAGCAGCCGGGACAGTACCTACGAGCAGTACTTC. Translating it yields CASSRDSTYEQYF.

The rearrangement uses TRBV4-1 and TRBJ1-2; D perhaps matches TRBD1 (6 bases). The germline V and J ends were trimmed by 1 base and 7 bases, with 16 bases remaining between them. The CDR3 length is 15 residues. The germline V gene encodes CDR1 MGHRA and CDR2 YSYEKL. The CDR3 region has the DNA TGCGCCAGCAGCCAAGCGTCAACAGGGTCGTTTGGCTACACCTTC. The encoded protein is CASSQASTGSFGYTF.

V is TRBV28 and J is TRBJ2-7, with TRBD1 as a possible D gene (6 bases). Per the germline V gene, CDR1 is MDHEN and CDR2 is SYDVKM. The germline V and J ends were trimmed by 3 bases and 3 bases, with 12 bases remaining between them. This CDR3 region has 14 residues. Here the CDR3 reads CASSFLTGSYEQYF. The DNA for the CDR3 is TGTGCCAGCAGTTTCCTTACAGGGAGCTACGAGCAGTACTTC.

V usage is TRBV11-3 and J usage is TRBJ2-5; D gene ambiguous. V was trimmed by 1 base and J by 3 bases, leaving 9 bases between them. The CDR3 covers 14 residues. In germline, CDR1 is SGHNT, CDR2 YENEEA. CDR3 protein: CASSLGSWEETQYF. The CDR3, as DNA: TGTGCCAGCAGCTTAGGGTCCTGGGAAGAGACCCAGTACTTC.

J is TRBJ2-5 and V is TRBV27; 12 nucleotides match TRBD2. Germline V gives CDR1 MNHEY, CDR2 SMNVEV (reference sequence). J lost 5 bases, V lost 3 bases, and 13 bases had no gene match. This CDR3 contains 18 residues. The CDR3 bases are TGTGCCAGCAGTTTGTTGGGGTTGACTAGCGGGAGAGTGGAGACCCAGTACTTC. Translating gives CASSLLGLTSGRVETQYF.

This clone was seen more than once but under ten times. J is TRBJ2-2 and V is TRBV28; 12 nucleotides match TRBD2. The CDR3 runs to 14 residues. The germline V gene encodes CDR1 MDHEN and CDR2 SYDVKM. The V segment lost 6 bases and the J segment 10 bases; nucleotides outside the gene matches: 6. CDR3 sequence (DNA): TGTGCCAGCAGCCCGACTAGCGGGAGCGTGGAGCTGTTTTTT. Encoded protein: CASSPTSGSVELFF.

DNA for the CDR3: TGCGCCAGCAGCCCCCTACCCGGCTTCACTGAAGCTTTCTTT. This codes for CASSPLPGFTEAFF. This sequence joins TRBV4-1 and TRBJ1-1; D gene uncertain. CDR1 is MGHRA and CDR2 is YSYEKL in the germline V gene. V lost 4 bases and J 4 bases, leaving 13 bases between the germline ends. There are 14 residues in the CDR3.

V gene TRBV11-2 combines with J gene TRBJ2-2, with TRBD2 identical over 7 bases. The CDR3 covers 16 residues. J gave up 4 bases and V 1 base, and 6 bases lay outside the gene matches. CDR1 and CDR2 from the germline V gene are SGHAT and FQNNGV. The CDR3: CASSLVGGISTGELFF. The CDR3, as DNA: TGTGCCAGCAGCTTAGTCGGGGGGATTAGCACCGGGGAGCTGTTTTTT. Based on the CDR3 plus reference TRBV11-2 and TRBJ2-2, the full variable domain is EAGVAQSPRYKIIEKRQSVAFWCNPISGHATLYWYQQILGQGPKLLIQFQNNGVVDDSQLPKDRFSAERLKGVDSTLKIQPAKLEDSAVYLCASSLVGGISTGELFFGEGSRLTVL.

J is TRBJ2-2 and V is TRBV10-3, with 7 bases lining up with TRBD1. The CDR3 has 15 amino acids. Germline loops: CDR1 ENHRY, CDR2 SYGVKD. J gave up 1 base and V 8 bases, and 7 bases lay outside the gene matches. CDR3 in DNA: TGTGCCATCGGAACCGGGACAGAGAACACCGGGGAGCTGTTTTTT. Its protein product is CAIGTGTENTGELFF.

The rearrangement joins TRBV27 to TRBJ1-6, with 8 bases matching TRBD1. Germline-derived CDR1 and CDR2 are MNHEY and SMNVEV (reference sequence). CDR3 length: 18 amino acids. Unmatched junction bases numbered 17, after V lost 6 bases and J lost 7 bases. The CDR3 here is CASSHTYSGGFPNSPLHF. In nucleotides, the CDR3 is TGTGCCAGCAGCCATACCTACTCAGGGGGCTTCCCGAATTCACCCCTCCACTTT.

The V call is TRBV19, the J call TRBJ1-5, with D possibly TRBD1 on 6 matching bases. The V gene's germline CDR1 is LNHDA and CDR2 SQIVND (reference sequence). The CDR3 has 13 amino acids. Trimming took 3 bases from V and 8 from J, leaving 11 bases between them. The CDR3 protein is CASSISTGKPQHF. CDR3 in DNA: TGTGCCAGTAGTATCTCAACAGGGAAGCCCCAGCATTTT.

The chain joins TRBV12-3 or TRBV12-4 to TRBJ2-5; no definite D call. V was trimmed by 1 base and J by 5 bases, leaving 8 bases between them. There are 13 residues in the CDR3. The CDR3 loop is CASSLVRWETQYF. In nucleotides, the CDR3 is TGTGCCAGCAGTTTAGTGCGGTGGGAGACCCAGTACTTC.

The chain carries TRBV5-1 and TRBJ2-1; D is ambiguous. This CDR3 is 16 amino acids long. Germline-derived CDR1 and CDR2 are SGHRS and YFSETQ. Trimming took off 0 bases at V and 7 bases at J, with 17 bases between the two ends. CDR3 nucleotides: TGCGCCAGCAGCTTGGGACAAAGGACCTTACTTAATGAGCAGTTCTTC. This translates into CASSLGQRTLLNEQFF.